These 25 T cell receptor beta chains originate from one sample sequenced in a study of Graves' ophthalmopathy and Graves' hyperthyroidism. Beta-chain TCR CDR3 regions were amplified from RNA transcripts. In the first round, RT-PCR was carried out with HTBI primers, and a multiplex PCR formed the second round. TCRdb reanalysed the multiplex PCR reads using MiXCR and keeps one entry per CDR3 protein. The table lists about 160,000 distinct CDR3 sequences, around 39% of them singletons. Sequencing was done on a sample of peripheral blood. The receptors stem from a man younger than 45 with Graves' ophthalmopathy.

This clonotype was seen ten or more times. V is TRBV7-8 and J is TRBJ2-7; 9 bases align to TRBD1. Germline CDR1 and CDR2: SGHVS and FQNEAQ. The CDR3 has 14 amino acids. V was clipped by 7 bases and J by 5 bases; unmatched bases: 9. The CDR3 sequence: CASNTGTGSHEQYF. DNA for the CDR3: TGTGCCAGCAACACCGGGACAGGGTCCCACGAGCAGTACTTC.

This clonotype was picked up many times. The CDR3 is CASSSTPGPYEQYF. CDR3 bases: TGTGCCAGCAGCTCCACCCCGGGACCCTACGAGCAGTACTTC. The V call is TRBV7-2, the J call TRBJ2-7; TRBD1 or TRBD2 may be the D gene (5 bases each). V lost 4 bases to trimming and J lost 2 bases, with 12 bases between them. Germline V gene data show CDR1 as SGHTA and CDR2 as FQGNSA. This CDR3 has 14 amino acids. Combining the CDR3 with reference TRBV7-2 and TRBJ2-7 gives the whole variable domain GAGVSQSPSNKVTEKGKDVELRCDPISGHTALYWYRQSLGQGLEFLIYFQGNSAPDKSGLPSDRFSAERTGGSVSTLTIQRTQQEDSAVYLCASSSTPGPYEQYFGPGTRLTVT.

This clonotype has ten or more counts. The gene calls are TRBV11-3 and TRBJ2-7; D unresolved. This CDR3 spans 14 amino acids. V dropped 2 bases and J dropped 1 base, with 9 bases sitting between them. Germline V gene sequence: CDR1 SGHNT, CDR2 YENEEA. In DNA, the CDR3 is TGTGCCAGCAGCTTACCGACTTATTCCTACGAGCAGTACTTC. It specifies CASSLPTYSYEQYF.

The chain combines TRBV7-9 with TRBJ2-5; D gene ambiguous. Trimming shortened V by 4 bases and J by 5 bases, and 11 bases separated the two germline ends. CDR3 length: 13 amino acids. CDR1 SEHNR and CDR2 FQNEAQ come from the germline V gene (reference sequence). The CDR3 DNA reads TGTGCCAGCAGCTCTGGACCGGACGAGACCCAGTACTTC. It translates to CASSSGPDETQYF.

At least ten counts were recorded for this clonotype. This chain joins TRBV28 and TRBJ1-5; a weak D match, TRBD1 (6 bases). Trimming pared 3 bases from V and 4 bases from J, leaving 10 bases between. CDR1 and CDR2 (germline): MDHEN, SYDVKM. This CDR3 is built from 14 residues. The CDR3 here is CASSFSTGNQPQHF. The CDR3 DNA follows: TGTGCCAGCAGTTTCTCAACAGGGAATCAGCCCCAGCATTTT.

This clonotype has only a few counts. The CDR3 DNA follows: TGTGCCAGCAGTACTCCCAGGACGGCCGATTCACCCCTCCACTTT. Translation: CASSTPRTADSPLHF. The rearrangement uses TRBV28 and TRBJ1-6; D unclear. The CDR3 sequence is 15 residues long. Germline loops: CDR1 MDHEN, CDR2 SYDVKM. Trimming removed 5 bases from V and 8 bases from J, with 16 bases in between.

This clonotype was seen many times. CDR3 bases: TGTGCCAGCAGTGTACAGGGGGCGGTAAACGAGCAGTACTTC. As protein: CASSVQGAVNEQYF. The V and J genes are TRBV2 and TRBJ2-7; 9 nucleotides line up with TRBD1. Losses at the gene ends were 4 bases for V and 5 bases for J; bases not matched to a gene: 6. Per germline, CDR1 SNHLY and CDR2 FYNNEI. The CDR3 is 14 amino acids. Variable domain in full (rest from reference TRBV2 and TRBJ2-7): EPEVTQTPSHQVTQMGQEVILRCVPISNHLYFYWYRQILGQKVEFLVSFYNNEISEKSEIFDDQFSVERPDGSNFTLKIRSTKLEDSAMYFCASSVQGAVNEQYFGPGTRLTVT.

This rearrangement joins TRBV29-1 to TRBJ2-5, with TRBD1 as a possible D gene (5 bases). Trimming took off 7 bases at V and 1 base at J, with 10 bases between the two ends. The CDR3 loop spans 12 amino acids. Germline-derived CDR1 and CDR2 are SQVTM and ANQGSEA. CDR3 nucleotide sequence: TGCAGCGGTTCACAGGTCCAAGAGACCCAGTACTTC. Amino acid sequence: CSGSQVQETQYF.

This clonotype was counted only a few times. The CDR3 coding sequence is TGTGCCTGGGACCCCGGCGGGGCAGGAGAGACCCAGTACTTC. Protein product: CAWDPGGAGETQYF. The chain uses TRBV30 and TRBJ2-5, with TRBD2 as a possible D gene (6 bases). From germline, CDR1 is GTSNPN and CDR2 SVGIG (reference sequence). The CDR3 length is 14 residues. Trimming shortened V by 5 bases and J by 4 bases, and 17 bases separated the two germline ends.

This clonotype was seen many times. The chain links TRBV2 to TRBJ2-7; D call uncertain. Germline-derived CDR1 and CDR2 are SNHLY and FYNNEI. This CDR3 has 12 residues. V shed 10 bases and J shed 0 bases, with 10 bases lying between them. CDR3 nucleotide sequence: TGTGCCACCCGGACCGGCTCCTACGAGCAGTACTTC. Amino acid sequence: CATRTGSYEQYF. Full variable domain (outside the CDR3, taken from reference TRBV2 and TRBJ2-7): EPEVTQTPSHQVTQMGQEVILRCVPISNHLYFYWYRQILGQKVEFLVSFYNNEISEKSEIFDDQFSVERPDGSNFTLKIRSTKLEDSAMYFCATRTGSYEQYFGPGTRLTVT.

This clonotype has more than one count but fewer than ten. The chain uses TRBV6-5 and TRBJ1-2; 8 positions agree with TRBD1. Unmatched junction bases numbered 8, after V lost 2 bases and J lost 6 bases. Germline-derived CDR1 and CDR2 are MNHEY and SVGAGI. The CDR3 runs 15 residues. CDR3 nucleotides: TGTGCCAGCAGTTACCAGGGGGCTCAAGTGAATGGCTACACCTTC. This codes for CASSYQGAQVNGYTF.

In this sample, this clonotype turned up many times. The chain couples TRBV5-1 to TRBJ2-7; 14 bases match TRBD2. Germline CDR1 SGHRS, CDR2 YFSETQ. The V gene end was trimmed by 4 bases and the J gene end by 7 bases; junction bases not matched to a gene: 16. The CDR3 covers 18 residues. CDR3 loop: CASSLRERGLAGVGEQYF. The CDR3 DNA follows: TGCGCCAGCAGCCTGAGAGAACGGGGACTAGCGGGAGTCGGAGAGCAGTACTTC.

The chain joins TRBV6-1 to TRBJ1-1; D call uncertain. V was clipped by 7 bases and J by 3 bases, with 9 bases between them. In germline, CDR1 is MNHNS, CDR2 SASEGT. The CDR3 sequence is 12 residues long. The DNA for the CDR3 is TGTGCCAGCAAAATGGACTACACTGAAGCTTTCTTT. Protein sequence: CASKMDYTEAFF.

In this sample, this clonotype turned up a few times. The chain has TRBV12-3 or TRBV12-4 and TRBJ2-5; D not resolved. V lost 5 bases and J 7 bases, leaving 14 bases between the germline ends. This CDR3 spans 13 amino acids. In DNA, the CDR3 is TGTGCCAGCAGTCCGAACCTAGTAGGGACCCAGTACTTC. Protein: CASSPNLVGTQYF.

This chain connects TRBV11-3 to TRBJ1-1; the D is unclear. V lost 7 bases and J lost 3, with 12 bases in between. CDR3 length: 13 residues. Germline-derived CDR1 and CDR2 are SGHNT and YENEEA. CDR3 nucleotide sequence: TGTGCCAGCACCCTTGACGGAGACACTGAAGCTTTCTTT. Encoded protein: CASTLDGDTEAFF.

This clonotype appeared once. The V and J genes are TRBV5-1 and TRBJ1-2; 8 nucleotides agree with TRBD1. J gave up 1 base and V 0 bases, and 5 bases lay outside the gene matches. The CDR3 loop spans 16 amino acids. Per the germline V gene, CDR1 is SGHRS and CDR2 is YFSETQ. CDR3 nucleotide sequence: TGCGCCAGCAGCTTGGGTGTCGACAGGGGTAACTATGGCTACACCTTC. It is translated as CASSLGVDRGNYGYTF.

Many counts were recorded for this clonotype. This chain uses TRBV3-1 with TRBJ1-5; D perhaps matches TRBD1 (5 bases). The CDR3 sequence is 14 residues long. Germline V gene lookup returns CDR1 LGHDT and CDR2 YNNKEL (reference sequence). V lost 3 bases to trimming and J lost 6 bases, with 12 bases between them. The CDR3 reads CASSQWGDGQPQHF. The CDR3 nucleotides read TGTGCCAGCAGCCAGTGGGGGGACGGTCAGCCCCAGCATTTT.

The J gene is TRBJ2-5, the V gene TRBV5-4, with no clear D. V was clipped by 4 bases and J by 3 bases, with 13 bases between them. Germline V gene lookup returns CDR1 SGHNT and CDR2 YYREEE (reference sequence). The CDR3 has 14 amino acids. The CDR3 DNA follows: TGTGCCAGCAGCCGGTCTCAGGATGAAGAGACCCAGTACTTC. This gives the protein CASSRSQDEETQYF.

CDR3 sequence (DNA): TGTGCCAGCAGTTTCCTCGTTCCGGGGACAGGTGCTTCTCCCCTGTACGAGCAGTACTTC. Its translation is CASSFLVPGTGASPLYEQYF. V gene TRBV28 combines with J gene TRBJ2-7; 8 bases agree with TRBD1. Trimming took 3 bases from V and 4 from J; bases not matched to a gene: 23. The CDR3 spans 20 residues. Germline-derived CDR1 and CDR2 are MDHEN and SYDVKM.

This clonotype was seen ten or more times. The junction departs from the called germline gene at one end, perhaps through a read error. The gene calls are TRBV4-1 and TRBJ2-7, with D unresolved. This CDR3 spans 13 amino acids. Germline V gives CDR1 MGHRA, CDR2 YSYEKL. CDR3 DNA: TGCGCCAGCAGCCTAGAGGCGGACGGCGTCACGAACTTC. It is translated as CASSLEADGVTNF.

At least ten counts were recorded for this clonotype. The chain joins TRBV24-1 to TRBJ2-2, with TRBD2 as a possible D gene (6 bases). CDR3 length: 15 amino acids. Trimming removed 4 bases from V and 5 bases from J, with 13 bases in between. Germline V gene data show CDR1 as KGHDR and CDR2 as SFDVKD. The chain's CDR3 is CATSDTKRVTGELFF. CDR3 DNA: TGTGCCACCAGTGACACCAAGCGGGTTACCGGGGAGCTGTTTTTT.

The chain joins TRBV27 to TRBJ2-7; a weak D match, TRBD1 (5 bases). CDR1 MNHEY and CDR2 SMNVEV come from the germline V gene (reference sequence). The CDR3 is 13 amino acids. Deletions cut 6 bases from V and 11 bases from J, with 20 bases between. The CDR3 DNA follows: TGTGCCAGCAGCTCCGGACCGCTTGCAGGGAAGTACTTC. Translation gives CASSSGPLAGKYF.

This clonotype has at least ten counts. The genes are TRBV25-1 and TRBJ2-2; 7 positions match TRBD2. Germline CDR1 is MGHDK and CDR2 is SYGVNS. Germline trimming cut 8 bases from V and 6 bases from J; bases unmatched to any gene: 6. This CDR3 contains 13 residues. The CDR3: CASGRDYPGELFF. CDR3 in DNA: TGTGCCAGCGGAAGGGACTACCCCGGGGAGCTGTTTTTT.

The V gene is TRBV15, the J gene TRBJ1-1, with unresolved D. CDR1 and CDR2 (germline): LNHNV, YYDKDF (reference sequence). CDR3 length equals 14 residues. V lost 3 bases and J 1 base, leaving 9 bases between the germline ends. This CDR3 is CATSRTHTNTEAFF. For the CDR3, the DNA is TGTGCCACCAGCAGGACCCACACGAACACTGAAGCTTTCTTT.

This rearrangement joins TRBV29-1 to TRBJ2-7; 12 bases agree with TRBD2. Germline CDR1 SQVTM, CDR2 ANQGSEA. CDR3 size: 17 residues. V shed 4 bases, J shed 0 bases, and the junction held 10 bases outside the gene matches. The CDR3 here is CSVVTPMTSGSSYEQYF. As DNA, the CDR3 is TGCAGCGTTGTTACGCCAATGACTAGCGGGAGCTCCTACGAGCAGTACTTC.